The rows below give T cell receptor beta chains drawn from one sample of a study of control samples from healthy donors and cancer patients. Generated by immunoSEQ multiplex PCR, the TCRdb table keeps only in-frame clones and is missing some. The sample consists of some 120,000 clones, roughly 90% of them appearing once. The sample consisted of blood. Source of these receptors: a woman aged 18-35 years in good health. The CDR3 runs from the conserved cysteine through the conserved F or W. Fields, in order: CDR3 DNA, CDR3 protein, V gene, J gene, clone size, D gene. The D gene is left open where the match is weak. The size entry is marked missing in some rows and otherwise reads once, few, many or a size class.

TGTGCCAGCAGCTTATGGGGAGAAATGGGGGAGCTGTTTTTT	CASSLWGEMGELFF	TRBV7-6	TRBJ2-2	once	NA
TGTGCCAGCAGTTACTCACGTAGCAATCAGCCCCAGCATTTT	CASSYSRSNQPQHF	TRBV6-2/TRBV6-3	TRBJ1-5	NA	NA
TGTGCCAGCAGTTATGCCCCTGGGGCAGCCTACGAGCAGTACTTC	CASSYAPGAAYEQYF	TRBV7-2	TRBJ2-7	NA	NA
TGTGCCAGCAGCCATCCCGGGACCGGGAACGTTGTCGAGCAGTACTTC	CASSHPGTGNVVEQYF	TRBV3-1/TRBV3-2	TRBJ2-7	NA	NA
TGTGCCAGCAGCACGGGACTAGCGGGACTTGAGCAGTTCTTC	CASSTGLAGLEQFF	TRBV11-2	TRBJ2-1	NA	TRBD2
TGCGCCAGCAGCTCGCACGGCGCACAAGAGACCCAGTACTTC	CASSSHGAQETQYF	TRBV5-1	TRBJ2-5	once	NA
TGTGCCAGCAGGGGGGACAGGATTCTCGCGAACACCGGGGAGCTGTTTTTT	CASRGDRILANTGELFF	TRBV2	TRBJ2-2	NA	TRBD1
TGTGCCAGCAGCTTCGGGGGCTCCGCTGTTAACTATGGCTACACCTTC	CASSFGGSAVNYGYTF	TRBV5-4	TRBJ1-2	NA	NA
TGTGCCAGCAGCCGGATGGACAGGGGATATGGCTACACCTTC	CASSRMDRGYGYTF	TRBV27	TRBJ1-2	NA	TRBD1
TGTGCCAGTAGTATCGAACCGGATAATTACAATGAGCAGTTCTTC	CASSIEPDNYNEQFF	TRBV19	TRBJ2-1	NA	NA
TGTGCCAGCAGTGAGCCCTTCAGACAGGGGGCCACCTACGAGCAGTACTTC	CASSEPFRQGATYEQYF	TRBV6-1	TRBJ2-7	few	TRBD1
TGTGCCATCAGTGGTACTAGCGGGCAACGAGCAGATACGCAGTATTTT	CAISGTSGQRADTQYF	TRBV10-3	TRBJ2-3	NA	TRBD2
TGTGCCAGCAGCTTATCGGGCGGATGGGGGAGGACGAACACTGAAGCTTTCTTT	CASSLSGGWGRTNTEAFF	TRBV7-2	TRBJ1-1	NA	NA
TGTGCCAGCGGGAGGGGGGACACCTACGAGCAGTACTTC	CASGRGDTYEQYF	TRBV28	TRBJ2-7	NA	NA
TGTGCCAGCAGTTCGGCGGACGGGATCTATGGCTACACCTTC	CASSSADGIYGYTF	TRBV28	TRBJ1-2	once	NA
TGTGCCAGCAGCTTAGCGGGTTTGAAAGAGACCCAGTACTTC	CASSLAGLKETQYF	TRBV7-2	TRBJ2-5	NA	NA
TGTGCCACCAGTGCCCTTAGCGGGGGGGCCTACGAGCAGTACTTC	CATSALSGGAYEQYF	TRBV24-1	TRBJ2-7	NA	TRBD2
TGTGCCAGCAGTTACTTTACGGGCACAGATACGCAGTATTTT	CASSYFTGTDTQYF	TRBV6-2/TRBV6-3	TRBJ2-3	NA	NA
TGTGCCAGCAGCCCTGGGACAGTTCAAGAGACCCAGTACTTC	CASSPGTVQETQYF	TRBV3-1/TRBV3-2	TRBJ2-5	NA	TRBD1
TGTGCCAGCAGTTCGGACAGGGTAGACACTGAAGCTTTCTTT	CASSSDRVDTEAFF	TRBV2	TRBJ1-1	few	TRBD1
TGTGCCAGCAGCTTAGACAGGGCGGGGGAGCAGTACTTC	CASSLDRAGEQYF	TRBV11-3	TRBJ2-7	NA	NA
TGTGCCTGGAGTGATCGGACTAGCGGGGGGGCCCCTTACAATGAGCAGTTCTTC	CAWSDRTSGGAPYNEQFF	TRBV30	TRBJ2-1	NA	TRBD2
TGTGCCAGCAGCTTAAGCCCGGGTAGGGATACGCAGTATTTT	CASSLSPGRDTQYF	TRBV7-3	TRBJ2-3	few	NA
TGTGCCAGCAGCTTAGCGGCCGGGACAGGGACCTACGAGCAGTACTTC	CASSLAAGTGTYEQYF	TRBV11-1	TRBJ2-7	NA	TRBD1
TGTGCCAGCAGCTTAGACAGGGGCGAGTACAATGAGCAGTTCTTC	CASSLDRGEYNEQFF	TRBV7-3	TRBJ2-1	NA	TRBD1
TGTGCCAGCAGGCGGGGGGGCGGCGAGACCCAGTACTTC	CASRRGGGETQYF	TRBV6-6	TRBJ2-5	NA	TRBD2
TGTGCCAGGGGGGTAGAGGACACCGGGGAGCTGTTTTTT	CARGVEDTGELFF	TRBV28	TRBJ2-2	NA	NA
TGTGCCATCAGTGATAGGGGTGTTGCACAGGAGACCCAGTACTTC	CAISDRGVAQETQYF	TRBV10-3	TRBJ2-5	NA	NA
TGTGCCAGCAGCAAAAAACCTAGTCAAGAGACCCAGTACTTC	CASSKKPSQETQYF	TRBV21-1	TRBJ2-5	NA	NA
TGTGCCAGCAGCGTAGGGACAGAGCCCTACGAGCAGTACTTC	CASSVGTEPYEQYF	TRBV9	TRBJ2-7	NA	NA
TGTGCCAGCAGCAGGACTAGCGGGAGGTACGAGCAGTACTTC	CASSRTSGRYEQYF	TRBV2	TRBJ2-7	once	TRBD2
TGCGCCAGCAGCTTGGACAGGGTAGGCACCGGGGAGCTGTTTTTT	CASSLDRVGTGELFF	TRBV5-1	TRBJ2-2	once	NA
TGTGCCAGCAGTGAAGCTACTAGCGGGACCAACTACAATGAGCAGTTCTTC	CASSEATSGTNYNEQFF	TRBV25-1	TRBJ2-1	NA	TRBD2
TGTGCCAGCAGCTTAGCGGGGGGCCGGGAGACCCAGTACTTC	CASSLAGGRETQYF	TRBV7-7	TRBJ2-5	NA	NA
TGTGCCACCAGTGATTTTCTAGCGGGTAATGAGCAGTTCTTC	CATSDFLAGNEQFF	TRBV24-1	TRBJ2-1	NA	TRBD2
TGTGCCAGCAGAACCGGGACAGCTTTAGGTGAGCAGTTCTTC	CASRTGTALGEQFF	TRBV28	TRBJ2-1	NA	TRBD1
TGTGCCAGCAGCTTAACGGCAGGCGATGGCTACACCTTC	CASSLTAGDGYTF	TRBV7-2	TRBJ1-2	NA	NA
TGCAGTGTGGCTAGCGACTACGAGCAGTACTTC	CSVASDYEQYF	TRBV20-1	TRBJ2-7	NA	NA